This T cell receptor beta chain was captured in a study of blood T cells in healthy people across ages. A second PCR of roughly 7 to 11 cycles used a sample-barcoded 5' primer and a J-beta primer mix. From the 5' RACE reads, TCRdb called clonotypes with MiXCR, one entry per CDR3 protein. The profile shows about 1,600,000 distinct CDR3 sequences, 35% to 45% of them singletons. V was cut by 5 bases and J by 1 base, with 15 bases left in between. This CDR3 is 17 amino acids long. CDR1 is MGHDK, CDR2 SYGVNS, per germline. There are a few counts of this clonotype. This chain connects TRBV25-1 to TRBJ2-6; no clear D gene. Sequencing was done on a sample of blood. The TCR was taken from a woman aged 18-30 years in good health. The chain's CDR3 is CASSKGYTPSGANVLTF. Written as DNA, the CDR3 is TGTGCCAGCAGTAAAGGGTACACCCCTTCTGGGGCCAACGTCCTGACTTTC.